Following are 18 T cell receptor beta chains from one sample sequenced in a study of cytomegalovirus exposure and HLA in healthy donors (dated by TCRdb to about 2017). The protocol used for the library was the immunoSEQ multiplex PCR assay. A mixture of 60 forward primers for TCR Vbeta segments and 13 reverse primers for TCR Jbeta segments was used in the multiplex PCR. Held by TCRdb, this immuneACCESS table contains in-frame sequences only and omits some clones. Under half of the omission traces to an unresolved V gene where checked; the cause of the rest is unknown. A total of 130,000 or so clones appear in this sample, around 9% of them only once. The leading ten clones occupy approximately 7.5% of the sample. The sample comprised PBMCs. These receptors were collected from a woman aged 40 to 49 in good health and CMV-seropositive.

As to this clone: The same CDR3 also results from other DNA sequences found in this sample. J is TRBJ2-1 and V is TRBV11-2; D perhaps matches TRBD2 (6 bases). V lost 4 bases to trimming and J lost 0 bases, with 10 bases between them. The CDR3 loop spans 15 amino acids. Germline CDR1 reads SGHAT; CDR2 reads FQNNGV. CDR3: CASSWGGGSYNEQFF. The CDR3 DNA sequence: TGTGCCAGCAGCTGGGGAGGCGGCTCCTACAATGAGCAGTTCTTC.

This chain connects TRBV10-3 to TRBJ2-3, with D possibly matching TRBD1 (5 bases). Germline V gene lookup returns CDR1 ENHRY and CDR2 SYGVKD. The length of the CDR3 is 12 residues. Trimming removed 7 bases from V and 0 bases from J, with 5 bases in between. CDR3 DNA: TGTGCCATCAAGGGGAGCACAGATACGCAGTATTTT. Translated, it gives CAIKGSTDTQYF.

The CDR3 loop reads CASSPGGNTEAFF. The DNA for the CDR3 is TGTGCCAGCAGCCCAGGGGGGAACACTGAAGCTTTCTTT. V is TRBV7-6 and J is TRBJ1-1, with TRBD1 matching over 7 bases. The V gene end was trimmed by 5 bases and the J gene end by 1 base; junction bases not matched to a gene: 1. The germline V gene encodes CDR1 SGHVS and CDR2 FNYEAQ. This CDR3 has 13 residues.

The V gene is TRBV11-1, the J gene TRBJ2-2; 9 nucleotides line up with TRBD2. Germline CDR1 is SGHAT and CDR2 is FQDESV (reference sequence). The CDR3 spans 16 residues. With V trimmed by 8 bases and J by 0 bases, 7 bases remained unmatched. The CDR3 spells CASRRGGASNTGELFF. The DNA of the CDR3 is TGTGCCAGCCGACGCGGGGGGGCTTCGAACACCGGGGAGCTGTTTTTT. Full variable domain (remainder filled in from reference TRBV11-1 and TRBJ2-2): EAEVAQSPRYKITEKSQAVAFWCDPISGHATLYWYRQILGQGPELLVQFQDESVVDDSQLPKDRFSAERLKGVDSTLKIQPAELGDSAMYLCASRRGGASNTGELFFGEGSRLTVL.

The rearrangement uses TRBV19 and TRBJ2-7; perhaps TRBD2 as D (6 bases). The CDR3 totals 14 residues. The V gene lost 5 bases and the J gene lost 2 bases, with 13 bases spanning the gap. CDR1 LNHDA and CDR2 SQIVND come from the germline V gene (reference sequence). CDR3 DNA sequence: TGTGCCAGTAGTCCGAACCGGGAGCCCTACGAGCAGTACTTC. It translates to CASSPNREPYEQYF.

J is TRBJ2-5 and V is TRBV7-9; 8 bases agree with TRBD1. The trim removed 4 bases at V and 4 bases at J, leaving 5 bases unmatched. CDR1 and CDR2 from the germline V gene are SEHNR and FQNEAQ (reference sequence). This CDR3 comprises 14 residues. The CDR3 reads CASSSTGGRETQYF. Here the CDR3 DNA reads TGTGCCAGCAGCTCCACAGGGGGGAGAGAGACCCAGTACTTC.

This chain connects TRBV5-1 to TRBJ2-3; 8 bases agree with TRBD1. The germline gives CDR1 SGHRS, CDR2 YFSETQ. This CDR3 is built from 15 residues. Trimming took 2 bases from V and 2 from J; bases not matched to a gene: 4. The CDR3 bases are TGCGCCAGCAGCTTAGGACAGGGCAACACAGATACGCAGTATTTT. The encoded protein is CASSLGQGNTDTQYF.

The genes are TRBV7-3 and TRBJ2-3; the match to TRBD2 covers 10 bases. V trimming: 0 bases; J trimming: 6 bases; junction bases outside the gene matches: 12. The CDR3 length is 18 residues. Germline V gene data show CDR1 as SGHTA and CDR2 as FQGTGA. The chain's CDR3 is CASSLTESGGARGDTQYF. The CDR3 DNA follows: TGTGCCAGCAGCTTAACGGAGAGCGGGGGGGCGAGAGGGGATACGCAGTATTTT. The full variable domain, with the rest looked up from reference TRBV7-3 and TRBJ2-3, is GAGVSQTPSNKVTEKGKYVELRCDPISGHTALYWYRQSLGQGPEFLIYFQGTGAADDSGLPNDRFFAVRPEGSVSTLKIQRTERGDSAVYLCASSLTESGGARGDTQYFGPGTRLTVL.

A few counts support this clone. The V call is TRBV5-1, the J call TRBJ2-2; D is possibly TRBD1 (7 bases). V was pared by 6 bases and J by 0 bases, with 18 bases between. This CDR3 has 17 amino acids. CDR1 is SGHRS, CDR2 YFSETQ, per germline. CDR3 sequence: CASTTPEGAANTGELFF. CDR3 bases: TGCGCCAGCACTACCCCGGAGGGGGCAGCGAACACCGGGGAGCTGTTTTTT. Drawing the rest from reference TRBV5-1 and TRBJ2-2, the complete variable domain is KAGVTQTPRYLIKTRGQQVTLSCSPISGHRSVSWYQQTPGQGLQFLFEYFSETQRNKGNFPGRFSGRQFSNSRSEMNVSTLELGDSALYLCASTTPEGAANTGELFFGEGSRLTVL.

V usage is TRBV10-1 and J usage is TRBJ1-2, with D perhaps TRBD1 (5 bases). This CDR3 contains 13 residues. Per germline, CDR1 WNHNN and CDR2 SYGVQD (reference sequence). Trimming took 10 bases from V and 2 from J, leaving 14 bases between them. In DNA, the CDR3 is TGCGCCATCCAGCTGGGGGGAAACTATGGCTACACCTTC. This encodes CAIQLGGNYGYTF.

This clone was observed a handful of times. The chain couples TRBV5-1 to TRBJ1-2, with TRBD1 matching 7 bases. The CDR3 sequence is 14 residues long. V shed 2 bases, J shed 6 bases, and the junction held 7 bases outside the gene matches. Germline values: CDR1 SGHRS, CDR2 YFSETQ. CDR3 coding DNA: TGCGCCAGCAGCTTAGGGACAGCCCTTGATGGCTACACCTTC. This encodes CASSLGTALDGYTF.

This clone was seen only a few times. The chain is built from TRBV4-1 and TRBJ1-1; TRBD1 matches 11 bases. CDR1 MGHRA and CDR2 YSYEKL come from the germline V gene. CDR3 length equals 18 residues. The junction had 9 bases not matched to a gene; V was cut back by 2 bases and J by 1 base. CDR3 coding DNA: TGCGCCAGCAGCCAACAAGGGACCGGGACAGGGGGGAACACTGAAGCTTTCTTT. It codes for CASSQQGTGTGGNTEAFF.

The chain links TRBV5-1 to TRBJ1-6; possible D gene TRBD1, 6 bases. Trimming removed 0 bases from V and 7 bases from J, with 11 bases in between. The CDR3 is made up of 15 amino acids. Germline V gives CDR1 SGHRS, CDR2 YFSETQ. The CDR3 nucleotides read TGCGCCAGCAGCTTGGACAGGGCTGTCAATTCACCCCTCCACTTT. Translation gives CASSLDRAVNSPLHF.

This clone was seen only a few times. This chain uses TRBV29-1 with TRBJ2-5, with 9 bases that match TRBD2. V trimming: 3 bases; J trimming: 5 bases; junction bases outside the gene matches: 10. This CDR3 is 15 amino acids long. Germline V gene lookup returns CDR1 SQVTM and CDR2 ANQGSEA. The CDR3 bases are TGCAGCGTTGACCCCCGGACTAGCGTCTCCGAGACCCAGTACTTC. Translation gives CSVDPRTSVSETQYF. Together with reference TRBV29-1 and TRBJ2-5, the CDR3 gives the full variable domain: SAVISQKPSRDICQRGTSLTIQCQVDSQVTMMFWYRQQPGQSLTLIATANQGSEATYESGFVIDKFPISRPNLTFSTLTVSNMSPEDSSIYLCSVDPRTSVSETQYFGPGTRLLVL.

This clone appeared a few times. The chain joins TRBV10-3 to TRBJ1-1; 9 positions match TRBD1. The CDR3 sequence is 14 residues long. Per germline, CDR1 ENHRY and CDR2 SYGVKD. V shed 10 bases and J 4 bases; nucleotides not matched to a gene: 10. The CDR3 loop reads CATYRGQEGTEAFF. CDR3 in DNA: TGTGCCACTTACAGGGGGCAGGAAGGCACTGAAGCTTTCTTT.

A few counts support this clone. This rearrangement joins TRBV5-1 to TRBJ2-3; TRBD2 matches 9 bases. J gave up 1 base and V 3 bases, and 6 bases lay outside the gene matches. The CDR3 length is 16 residues. Germline-derived CDR1 and CDR2 are SGHRS and YFSETQ. The DNA for the CDR3 is TGCGCCAGCAGCTCCTTGACTAGCGGAGGCACAGATACGCAGTATTTT. Translating gives CASSSLTSGGTDTQYF.

This chain links TRBV6-1 with TRBJ1-1; maybe TRBD1 (6 bases). The V gene lost 5 bases and the J gene lost 10 bases, with 14 bases spanning the gap. CDR1 is MNHNS, CDR2 SASEGT, per germline. CDR3 length: 12 amino acids. The DNA for the CDR3 is TGTGCCAGCAGTCTTACAGGGCTCGGAGCTTTCTTT. Translation gives CASSLTGLGAFF.

J is TRBJ1-4 and V is TRBV6-1; possibly TRBD1 for D (6 bases). The CDR3 spans 14 residues. V was pared by 7 bases and J by 8 bases, with 17 bases between. Germline assignment: CDR1 MNHNS and CDR2 SASEGT. CDR3 DNA: TGTGCCAGCAATGTACAGGGTCCTCGGGAAAAACTGTTTTTT. This sequence encodes CASNVQGPREKLFF.